The 31 T cell receptor beta chains in this list originate from one sample, sequenced in a study of T-cell memory formation after mild COVID-19. Each CDR3 protein is one row after TCRdb ran MiXCR on the 5' RACE reads. The sample has hundreds of thousands of distinct CDR3 sequences, around 21% seen once. Sequenced: PBMCs or a T cell subset sorted from them (not recorded which). Receptors were obtained from an adult woman who had mild COVID-19 (a few samples of this study predate the infection). Cell type and time point are not known.

This clonotype was seen only a few times. The genes are TRBV4-3 and TRBJ2-1; 9 nucleotides line up with TRBD2. The CDR3 has 16 amino acids. CDR1 is LGHNA and CDR2 is YSLEER in the germline V gene. J was trimmed by 8 bases and V by 4 bases; bases with no gene match: 12. The CDR3: CASSRAAAGGPYEQFF. The DNA of the CDR3 is TGCGCCAGCAGCCGAGCCGCGGCGGGAGGGCCCTATGAGCAGTTCTTC.

The chain is built from TRBV5-1 and TRBJ2-5; 11 bases fit TRBD1. CDR1 SGHRS and CDR2 YFSETQ come from the germline V gene. The J segment lost 4 bases and the V segment lost 4 bases, leaving 6 bases of the junction unmatched. The CDR3 contains 15 residues. CDR3 nucleotide sequence: TGCGCCAGCAGCGGGACAGGGGGAAGGGGAGAGACCCAGTACTTC. This codes for CASSGTGGRGETQYF.

This chain's CDR3 is CASSYSAANQETQYF. DNA of the CDR3: TGTGCCAGCAGTTACTCCGCGGCAAATCAAGAGACCCAGTACTTC. The rearrangement links TRBV6-6 to TRBJ2-5, with unresolved D. V was clipped by 0 bases and J by 2 bases, with 10 bases between them. This CDR3 spans 15 amino acids. Germline V gene data show CDR1 as MNHNY and CDR2 as SVGAGI (reference sequence).

J is TRBJ1-5 and V is TRBV7-9; D is uncertain. The length of the CDR3 is 12 residues. CDR1 is SEHNR and CDR2 is FQNEAQ in the germline V gene (reference sequence). Trimming left V 4 bases short and J 7 bases short, with 8 bases between. The CDR3 DNA reads TGTGCCAGCAGCTCCGTAGGGCAGCCCCAGCATTTT. Encoded protein: CASSSVGQPQHF.

This clonotype was counted between two and nine times. J is TRBJ2-3 and V is TRBV9; perhaps D is TRBD1 or TRBD2 (5 bases each). The germline CDR1 and CDR2 sequences are SGDLS and YYNGEE. The germline V and J ends were trimmed by 3 bases and 2 bases, with 16 bases remaining between them. The CDR3 consists of 16 residues. CDR3 DNA sequence: TGTGCCAGCAGCGCGTTACTCGGGACGCTCACAGATACGCAGTATTTT. This gives the protein CASSALLGTLTDTQYF.

The genes are TRBV6-2 or TRBV6-3 and TRBJ1-1; D remains ambiguous. Germline-derived CDR1 and CDR2 are MNHEY and SVGEGT. The CDR3 covers 11 residues. V was trimmed by 6 bases and J by 6 bases, leaving 8 bases between them. CDR3 coding DNA: TGTGCCAGCAGCCACGGGGCTGAAGCTTTCTTT. Its translation is CASSHGAEAFF.

This clonotype has at least ten counts. This chain connects TRBV2 to TRBJ2-1, with D maybe TRBD2 (6 bases). Per germline, CDR1 SNHLY and CDR2 FYNNEI. The V and J ends lost 8 bases and 0 bases respectively, with 14 bases between them. This CDR3 contains 15 residues. The chain's CDR3 is CASQRDLSSYNEQFF. The CDR3 nucleotides read TGTGCCAGCCAACGGGACTTAAGCTCCTACAATGAGCAGTTCTTC.

This clonotype turned up a few times. This rearrangement joins TRBV29-1 to TRBJ2-1; D unresolved. From germline, CDR1 is SQVTM and CDR2 ANQGSEA. V gave up 4 bases and J gave up 0 bases, with 7 bases separating them. The CDR3 is 13 residues long. CDR3 in amino acids: CSVVPVSYNEQFF. As DNA, the CDR3 is TGCAGCGTTGTGCCGGTCTCCTACAATGAGCAGTTCTTC.

The chain links TRBV24-1 to TRBJ1-2; D unclear. V was shortened by 4 bases and J by 0 bases, with 2 bases between the two germline ends. This CDR3 is built from 12 residues. Germline CDR1 reads KGHDR; CDR2 reads SFDVKD. Written as DNA, the CDR3 is TGTGCCACCAGTGAGGCTAACTATGGCTACACCTTC. Encoded protein: CATSEANYGYTF.

The chain employs TRBV6-2 or TRBV6-3 and TRBJ2-2, with unresolved D. V was shortened by 6 bases and J by 3 bases, with 11 bases between the two germline ends. CDR1 MNHEY and CDR2 SVGEGT come from the germline V gene. There are 14 residues in the CDR3. The CDR3 region has the DNA TGTGCCAGCAGCATGGCCCTCTACACCGGGGAGCTGTTTTTT. It yields the protein CASSMALYTGELFF.

This clonotype showed up just a few times. The chain links TRBV5-1 to TRBJ1-2; D is perhaps TRBD1 (5 bases). This CDR3 is 13 amino acids long. CDR1 is SGHRS and CDR2 is YFSETQ in the germline V gene. V lost 0 bases and J 6 bases, leaving 9 bases between the germline ends. In DNA, the CDR3 is TGCGCCAGCAGCTTGGCGTCGGGGGATGGCTACACCTTC. Encoded protein: CASSLASGDGYTF.

This clonotype was seen only a few times. The chain has TRBV5-1 and TRBJ2-3; no clear D gene. V was cut by 7 bases and J by 5 bases, with 11 bases left in between. CDR1 is SGHRS and CDR2 is YFSETQ in the germline V gene. This CDR3 is built from 12 residues. In DNA, the CDR3 is TGCGCCAGCTCCTACGGGCTAGATACGCAGTATTTT. Amino acids: CASSYGLDTQYF.

The sample holds a few counts of this clonotype. This chain connects TRBV9 to TRBJ2-7; 8 bases map to TRBD2. Germline V gene sequence: CDR1 SGDLS, CDR2 YYNGEE. This CDR3 comprises 16 residues. V dropped 3 bases and J dropped 7; count of bases not matched to a gene: 15. Here the CDR3 reads CASSAQFLGGRREQYF. As DNA, the CDR3 is TGTGCCAGCAGCGCCCAGTTTTTGGGCGGGAGGAGGGAGCAGTACTTC.

The V and J genes are TRBV7-9 and TRBJ2-7; the match to TRBD1 covers 7 bases. CDR3 length: 13 residues. Germline V lookup: CDR1 SEHNR, CDR2 FQNEAQ (reference sequence). J gave up 6 bases and V 5 bases, and 7 bases lay outside the gene matches. Here the CDR3 reads CASSGTVYGEQYF. CDR3 in DNA: TGTGCCAGCAGCGGGACAGTTTATGGCGAGCAGTACTTC.

The gene calls are TRBV29-1 and TRBJ1-1; 9 bases agree with TRBD1. CDR3 length: 16 residues. V trimming: 3 bases; J trimming: 3 bases; junction bases outside the gene matches: 11. The germline CDR1 and CDR2 sequences are SQVTM and ANQGSEA. CDR3 sequence (DNA): TGCAGCGTTGACAGCCGGGACAGGGCGTTTTACACTGAAGCTTTCTTT. Translated, it gives CSVDSRDRAFYTEAFF.

This clonotype has at least ten counts. The V and J genes are TRBV5-1 and TRBJ1-1; the match to TRBD1 covers 8 bases. The J segment lost 5 bases and the V segment lost 2 bases, leaving 11 bases of the junction unmatched. The germline V gene has CDR1 SGHRS and CDR2 YFSETQ. The CDR3 sequence is 16 residues long. This CDR3 is CASSFRQGPLGTEAFF. The DNA for the CDR3 is TGCGCCAGCAGCTTCCGACAGGGGCCGCTCGGTACTGAAGCTTTCTTT.

The chain joins TRBV5-1 to TRBJ2-2; D perhaps matches TRBD2 (6 bases). The CDR3 is 16 amino acids. V was cut by 4 bases and J by 0 bases, with 13 bases left in between. Looked up from germline, CDR1 is SGHRS and CDR2 is YFSETQ. CDR3 sequence: CASSSLGRSNTGELFF. DNA of the CDR3: TGCGCCAGCAGCAGCTTAGGGAGGTCGAACACCGGGGAGCTGTTTTTT.

This clonotype was recorded a few times. V is TRBV11-2 and J is TRBJ2-3; D not resolved. This CDR3 has 13 residues. V was trimmed by 5 bases and J by 6 bases, leaving 12 bases between them. CDR1 and CDR2 (germline): SGHAT, FQNNGV. CDR3 in DNA: TGTGCCAGCAGCCATGGTTATAAGGATACGCAGTATTTT. It translates to CASSHGYKDTQYF.

This clonotype came up a few times. The rearrangement uses TRBV4-1 and TRBJ2-4; 8 nucleotides agree with TRBD2. V lost 3 bases to trimming and J lost 8 bases; unmatched junction nucleotides: 12. This CDR3 is 16 amino acids long. The germline CDR1 and CDR2 sequences are MGHRA and YSYEKL. CDR3 coding DNA: TGCGCCAGCAGCCAGCCCGGGGGGGGAATGGTTGACATTCAGTACTTC. Its protein product is CASSQPGGGMVDIQYF.

The chain carries TRBV6-6 and TRBJ2-1; TRBD1 might be the D (6 bases). This CDR3 contains 15 residues. CDR1 is MNHNY and CDR2 is SVGAGI in the germline V gene (reference sequence). V was cut by 7 bases and J by 2 bases, with 15 bases left in between. The CDR3 DNA is TGTGCCAGCATCCCCTCTGAGGGGGCCTACAATGAGCAGTTCTTC. Its translation is CASIPSEGAYNEQFF.

This clonotype was detected a few times. This sequence joins TRBV5-1 and TRBJ2-1, with D possibly TRBD2 on 5 matching bases. The germline V gene has CDR1 SGHRS and CDR2 YFSETQ. The CDR3 length is 16 residues. V dropped 4 bases and J dropped 4 bases, with 18 bases sitting between them. Here the CDR3 DNA reads TGCGCCAGCAGCATATGGGAGTCTCTATTTTACAATGAGCAGTTCTTC. Its translation: CASSIWESLFYNEQFF.

Only a few counts were recorded for this clonotype. J is TRBJ2-7 and V is TRBV3-1, with TRBD2 as a possible D gene (6 bases). With 3 bases removed from V and 1 base from J, the gap between germline ends came to 19 bases. The germline gives CDR1 LGHDT, CDR2 YNNKEL (reference sequence). This CDR3 region has 17 residues. DNA of the CDR3: TGTGCCAGCAGCCATGCGCGGGGACCTCAGGGATCCTACGAGCAGTACTTC. Translated: CASSHARGPQGSYEQYF.

V gene TRBV6-1 combines with J gene TRBJ1-1, with D possibly being TRBD1 (6 bases). The germline V gene has CDR1 MNHNS and CDR2 SASEGT. The CDR3 contains 16 residues. The V end lost 5 bases, the J end lost 0 bases, and 16 bases lay between the germline ends. In DNA form, the CDR3 reads TGTGCCAGCAGTCCCCCGGGACACCCTATGAACACTGAAGCTTTCTTT. Amino acid sequence: CASSPPGHPMNTEAFF.

This clonotype was seen repeatedly, ten times or more. The V call is TRBV5-1, the J call TRBJ1-6; TRBD1 might be the D (6 bases). The CDR3 runs to 17 residues. The ends were cut back, 0 bases at V and 2 bases at J, with 12 bases in the middle. Germline assignment: CDR1 SGHRS and CDR2 YFSETQ. CDR3 sequence reads: CASSLEQGNAYNSPLHF. The CDR3 bases are TGCGCCAGCAGCTTGGAACAGGGCAACGCCTATAATTCACCCCTCCACTTT. Variable domain in full (rest from reference TRBV5-1 and TRBJ1-6): KAGVTQTPRYLIKTRGQQVTLSCSPISGHRSVSWYQQTPGQGLQFLFEYFSETQRNKGNFPGRFSGRQFSNSRSEMNVSTLELGDSALYLCASSLEQGNAYNSPLHFGNGTRLTVT.

The V gene is TRBV7-2, the J gene TRBJ2-1; 12 bases are shared with TRBD2. Unmatched junction bases numbered 0, after V lost 4 bases and J lost 2 bases. The germline gives CDR1 SGHTA, CDR2 FQGNSA. The CDR3 has 15 residues. The CDR3 coding sequence is TGTGCCAGCAGCTGGACTAGCGGGACCTACAATGAGCAGTTCTTC. This codes for CASSWTSGTYNEQFF.

This chain connects TRBV7-9 to TRBJ1-1; unclear D gene. CDR1 and CDR2 (germline): SEHNR, FQNEAQ (reference sequence). V lost 1 base and J 4 bases, leaving 13 bases between the germline ends. This CDR3 is 15 amino acids long. The CDR3 reads CASSLERWQTTEAFF. The CDR3 bases are TGTGCCAGCAGCTTAGAACGATGGCAGACCACTGAAGCTTTCTTT.

There are a few counts of this clonotype. The chain employs TRBV6-1 and TRBJ2-7, with TRBD1 as a possible D gene (5 bases). The CDR3 runs 14 residues. CDR1 is MNHNS, CDR2 SASEGT, per germline. Trimming pared 1 base from V and 2 bases from J, leaving 9 bases between. Here the CDR3 DNA reads TGTGCCAGCAGTGAAGGGGGCACACCCTACGAGCAGTACTTC. It translates to CASSEGGTPYEQYF.

The chain carries TRBV4-3 and TRBJ2-1; 11 bases fit TRBD2. V was clipped by 2 bases and J by 5 bases; unmatched bases: 5. This CDR3 contains 16 residues. CDR1 and CDR2 from the germline V gene are LGHNA and YSLEER. This CDR3 reads CASSQFGTSGDNEQFF. The CDR3 DNA sequence: TGCGCCAGCAGCCAATTCGGGACTAGCGGTGACAATGAGCAGTTCTTC.

Only a few counts were recorded for this clonotype. The chain employs TRBV5-5 and TRBJ1-2, with 7 bases aligning to TRBD1. V trimming: 3 bases; J trimming: 3 bases; junction bases outside the gene matches: 5. The CDR3 has 14 amino acids. Germline CDR1 reads SGHKS; CDR2 reads YYEKEE (reference sequence). The CDR3 bases are TGTGCCAGCAGCTCCTACGGGACAGACTATGGCTACACCTTC. This translates into CASSSYGTDYGYTF. Filled out from reference TRBV5-5 and TRBJ1-2, the complete variable domain reads DAGVTQSPTHLIKTRGQQVTLRCSPISGHKSVSWYQQVLGQGPQFIFQYYEKEERGRGNFPDRFSARQFPNYSSELNVNALLLGDSALYLCASSSYGTDYGYTFGSGTRLTVV.

The chain has TRBV20-1 and TRBJ1-2, with no clear D. V shed 6 bases and J shed 0 bases, with 11 bases lying between them. Germline CDR1 is DFQATT and CDR2 is SNEGSKA (reference sequence). CDR3 length: 13 residues. The CDR3 sequence is CSARPVTNYGYTF. The CDR3 DNA follows: TGCAGTGCCCGGCCGGTGACTAACTATGGCTACACCTTC.

The chain carries TRBV14 and TRBJ1-1, with 7 bases lining up with TRBD1. Unmatched junction bases numbered 4, after V lost 4 bases and J lost 5 bases. This CDR3 comprises 13 residues. From germline, CDR1 is SGHDN and CDR2 FVKESK. The CDR3 nucleotides are TGTGCCAGCAGCCGCAGGGGGTGGACTGAAGCTTTCTTT. Its protein is CASSRRGWTEAFF.